This T cell receptor (beta chain) was found in a study of CD8+ T cells in alopecia areata. Isolated RNA was reverse transcribed into cDNA used as the sequencing template. Clones were read by immunoSEQ multiplex PCR, and TCRdb kept only the in-frame ones, dropping some. The sample contains 130,000 to 150,000 clones, 87% of which appear only once. J lost 1 base, V lost 6 bases, and 1 base had no gene match. The CDR3 spans 13 residues. Germline values: CDR1 SNHLY, CDR2 FYNNEI. Sampling of alopecia areata patients yielded lesional scalp punch biopsies as well as peripheral blood. Sample: CD8+ T cells sorted from blood, taken at week 0. The TCR originated in a human donor with alopecia areata. The genes are TRBV2 and TRBJ1-1; 8 bases agree with TRBD1. CDR3 bases: TGTGCCAGCAGGACAGGGGCGAACACTGAAGCTTTCTTT. It translates to CASRTGANTEAFF.